This T cell receptor (beta chain) was documented in a study of cytomegalovirus exposure and HLA in healthy donors. About the study: Out of 150 million to 200 million T cells, an earlier analysis found over 100 million unique TCR beta sequences in total. Membership in the Caucasian-associated ancestry cluster was found for about 84% of 300 to 400 genotyped donors.

The PCR was carried out with 60 Vbeta primers and 13 Jbeta primers. The protocol was immunoSEQ multiplex PCR, while the TCRdb copy is restricted to in-frame clones and leaves out a portion. Of 75,000 to 95,000 clones in the sample, around 80% were seen once. Study observations and caveats: By HLA locus, TCR association rates varied in a later analysis, with DRB1 showing the most and HLA-C the fewest. Some V segments, including TRBV6-2 and TRBV6-3, were excluded as indistinguishable.

Worth noting for this clone: Its antigen remains unidentified.

J was trimmed by 0 bases and V by 4 bases; bases with no gene match: 5. The CDR3 contains 15 residues. Germline V gene lookup returns CDR1 SGDLS and CDR2 YYNGEE. The clonotype originates from a human donor in good health. The sequencing sample was made of PBMCs. The chain links TRBV9 to TRBJ2-7; 9 nucleotides line up with TRBD1. CDR3 sequence (DNA): TGTGCCAGCAGCCCCGGGACAGGGAGCTCCTACGAGCAGTACTTC. Encoded protein: CASSPGTGSSYEQYF.